What follows is one T cell receptor (beta chain) and its context. Its antigen is currently unknown. Attachment of unique molecular identifiers to individual cDNA molecules was performed. TCRdb recomputed calls from the 5' RACE reads with MiXCR, one row per CDR3 protein. The data show under 60,000 distinct CDR3 sequences, 8% to 9% seen once. The data were taken from a study of early T cells in non-severe SARS-CoV-2 infection. In the study overall: Chains were unpaired, as sequencing was done on bulk RNA from unsorted whole blood.

Study outcomes and limitations: VDJdb matching skewed toward anti-spike CD8 responses, missing private and CD4 specificities.

There are 16 residues in the CDR3. V shed 4 bases, J shed 3 bases, and the junction held 10 bases outside the gene matches. The clonotype comes from an adult who was a healthcare worker with PCR-confirmed SARS-CoV-2 infection or an uninfected control (not recorded which). This chain connects TRBV12-3 or TRBV12-4 to TRBJ2-3; 7 nucleotides align to TRBD2. Specimen: whole blood. The DNA of the CDR3 is TGTGCCAGCAGTTCACCTACTAGGGAGGGGACAGATACGCAGTATTTT. Amino acids: CASSSPTREGTDTQYF.